A selection of T cell receptor beta chains follows, all from one sample in a study of PD-1 blockade in mismatch repair-deficient tumors. Sequencing was performed with immunoSEQ multiplex PCR; in TCRdb, only in-frame clones are kept and a portion is missing. The sample holds about 38,000 clones, 70% to 80% seen once. The material was peripheral blood, obtained 4 weeks after starting pembrolizumab. Source of these receptors: an adult with mismatch repair-deficient cancer. Both conserved end residues are part of each CDR3. D genes are given only for firm matches. Clone size is shown for a subset of rows, as once, few, many or a class of expanded clone.

abundance,j_gene,d_gene,v_gene,CDR3nt,CDR3aa
few,TRBJ2-7,.,TRBV28,TGTGCCAGCAGGGTATTACAAGGGACCTTC,CASRVLQGTF
.,TRBJ1-1,.,TRBV10-3,TGTGCCATCAGTGAGGGCAGGGGACTGAACACTGAAGCTTTCTTT,CAISEGRGLNTEAFF
few,TRBJ2-1,.,TRBV6-5,TGTGCCAGCAGTTACAGGGCAGGGGGGGATGAGCAGTTCTTC,CASSYRAGGDEQFF
.,TRBJ2-5,.,TRBV5-4,TGTGCCAGCAGCAGGGGGGGTAGCCTGGGGAGAGAGACCCAGTACTTC,CASSRGGSLGRETQYF
.,TRBJ2-7,.,TRBV19,TGTGCCAGTAGTATAGCGGGATCCCCTCTCTACGAGCAGTACTTC,CASSIAGSPLYEQYF
once,TRBJ2-3,.,TRBV29-1,TGCAGCGTTGAAGATCCTAACAGATTACCTAGCACAGATACGCAGTATTTT,CSVEDPNRLPSTDTQYF
.,TRBJ1-1,.,TRBV27,TGTGCCAGCAGTCTGTTCACCCAGGGTGAAGCTTTCTTT,CASSLFTQGEAFF
.,TRBJ1-1,.,TRBV29-1,TGCAGCGTTGAGAGGACGGGGAACACTGAAGCTTTCTTT,CSVERTGNTEAFF
medium-sized,TRBJ2-1,TRBD1,TRBV2,TGTGCCAGCAGAATCGACCCGAAGGGACAGGGGTATGATGAGCAGTTCTTC,CASRIDPKGQGYDEQFF
.,TRBJ2-5,.,TRBV19,TGTGCCAGTAGTATAACCCCCCGAGGGGAGACCCAGTACTTC,CASSITPRGETQYF